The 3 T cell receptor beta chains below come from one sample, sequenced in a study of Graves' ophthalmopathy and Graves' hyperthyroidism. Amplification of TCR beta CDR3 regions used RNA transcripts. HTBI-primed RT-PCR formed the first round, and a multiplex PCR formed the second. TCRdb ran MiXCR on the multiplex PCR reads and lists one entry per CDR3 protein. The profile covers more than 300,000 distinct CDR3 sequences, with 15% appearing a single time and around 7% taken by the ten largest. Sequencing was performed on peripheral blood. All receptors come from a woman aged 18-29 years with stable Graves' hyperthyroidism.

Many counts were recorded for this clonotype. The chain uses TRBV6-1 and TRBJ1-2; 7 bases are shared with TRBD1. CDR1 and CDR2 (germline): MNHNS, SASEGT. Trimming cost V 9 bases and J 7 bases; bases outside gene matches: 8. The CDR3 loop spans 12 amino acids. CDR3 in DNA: TGTGCCAGGCGGACAGGAAGTGGTGGCTACACCTTC. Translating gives CARRTGSGGYTF.

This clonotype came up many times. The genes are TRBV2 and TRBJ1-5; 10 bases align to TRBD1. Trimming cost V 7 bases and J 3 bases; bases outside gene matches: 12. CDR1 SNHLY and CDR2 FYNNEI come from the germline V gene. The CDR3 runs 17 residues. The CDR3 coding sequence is TGTGCCAGCACCACCGCCGGGGGACAGGGGAACAATCAGCCCCAGCATTTT. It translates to CASTTAGGQGNNQPQHF.

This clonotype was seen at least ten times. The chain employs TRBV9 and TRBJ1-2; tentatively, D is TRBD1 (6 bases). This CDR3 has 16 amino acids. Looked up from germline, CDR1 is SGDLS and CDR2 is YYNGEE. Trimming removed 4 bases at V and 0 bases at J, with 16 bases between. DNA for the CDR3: TGTGCCAGCAGCATAGTGGGGACACCTGCTAACTATGGCTACACCTTC. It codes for CASSIVGTPANYGYTF. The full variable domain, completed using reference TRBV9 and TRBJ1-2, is DSGVTQTPKHLITATGQRVTLRCSPRSGDLSVYWYQQSLDQGLQFLIQYYNGEERAKGNILERFSAQQFPDLHSELNLSSLELGDSALYFCASSIVGTPANYGYTFGSGTRLTVV.